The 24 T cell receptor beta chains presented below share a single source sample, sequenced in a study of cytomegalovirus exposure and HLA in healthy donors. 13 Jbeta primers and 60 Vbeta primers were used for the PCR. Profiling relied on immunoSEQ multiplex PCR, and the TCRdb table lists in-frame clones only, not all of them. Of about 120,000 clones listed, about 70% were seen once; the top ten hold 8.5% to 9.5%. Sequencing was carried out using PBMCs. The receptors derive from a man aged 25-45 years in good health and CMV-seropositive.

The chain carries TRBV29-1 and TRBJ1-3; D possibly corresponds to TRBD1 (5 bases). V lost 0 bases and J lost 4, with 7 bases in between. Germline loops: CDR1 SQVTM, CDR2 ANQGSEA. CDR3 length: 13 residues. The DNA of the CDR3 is TGCAGCGTTGAAGACGGGGGGGGAAACACCATATATTTT. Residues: CSVEDGGGNTIYF. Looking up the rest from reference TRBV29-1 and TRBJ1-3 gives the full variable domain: SAVISQKPSRDICQRGTSLTIQCQVDSQVTMMFWYRQQPGQSLTLIATANQGSEATYESGFVIDKFPISRPNLTFSTLTVSNMSPEDSSIYLCSVEDGGGNTIYFGEGSWLTVV.

The CDR3 reads CATTGSSYEQYF. For the CDR3, the DNA is TGTGCCACGACAGGGAGCTCCTACGAGCAGTACTTC. This sequence joins TRBV10-3 and TRBJ2-7; 7 bases match TRBD1. Germline CDR1 ENHRY, CDR2 SYGVKD. The CDR3 has 12 residues. The junction had 3 bases not matched to a gene; V was cut back by 10 bases and J by 0 bases.

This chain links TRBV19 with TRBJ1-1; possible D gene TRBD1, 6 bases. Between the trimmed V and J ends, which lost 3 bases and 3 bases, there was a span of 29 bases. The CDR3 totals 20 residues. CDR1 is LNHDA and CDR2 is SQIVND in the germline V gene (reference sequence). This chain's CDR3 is CASSMGFYRDLRGEDTEAFF. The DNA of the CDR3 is TGTGCCAGTAGTATGGGGTTCTACAGGGATCTTCGGGGAGAGGACACTGAAGCTTTCTTT.

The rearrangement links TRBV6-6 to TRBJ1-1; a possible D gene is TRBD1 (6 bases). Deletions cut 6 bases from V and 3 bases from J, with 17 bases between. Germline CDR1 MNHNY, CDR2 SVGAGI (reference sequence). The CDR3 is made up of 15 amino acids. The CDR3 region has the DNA TGTGCCAGCAGGCACTGGGACAACGGGGACACTGAAGCTTTCTTT. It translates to CASRHWDNGDTEAFF.

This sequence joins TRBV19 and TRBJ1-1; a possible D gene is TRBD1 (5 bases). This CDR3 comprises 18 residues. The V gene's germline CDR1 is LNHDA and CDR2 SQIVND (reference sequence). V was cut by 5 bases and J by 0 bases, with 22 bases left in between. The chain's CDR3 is CASSPPGRGWGVNTEAFF. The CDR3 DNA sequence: TGTGCCAGTAGTCCCCCGGGGCGGGGCTGGGGGGTGAACACTGAAGCTTTCTTT.

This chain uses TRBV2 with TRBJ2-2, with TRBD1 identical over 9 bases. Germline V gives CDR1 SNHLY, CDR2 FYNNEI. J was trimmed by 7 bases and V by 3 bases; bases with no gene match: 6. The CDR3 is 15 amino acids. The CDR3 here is CASSDAGTGLGELFF. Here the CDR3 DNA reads TGTGCCAGCAGTGATGCCGGGACAGGGCTCGGGGAGCTGTTTTTT.

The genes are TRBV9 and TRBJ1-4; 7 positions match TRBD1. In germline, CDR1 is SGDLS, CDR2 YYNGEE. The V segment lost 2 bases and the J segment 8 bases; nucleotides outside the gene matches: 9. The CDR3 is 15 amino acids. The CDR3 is CASSVKTGMGEKLFF. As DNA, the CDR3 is TGTGCCAGCAGCGTGAAGACAGGGATGGGGGAAAAACTGTTTTTT.

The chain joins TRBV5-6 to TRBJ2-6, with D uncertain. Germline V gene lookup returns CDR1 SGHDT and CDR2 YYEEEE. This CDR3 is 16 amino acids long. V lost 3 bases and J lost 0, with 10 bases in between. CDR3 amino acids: CASSSYADSGANVLTF. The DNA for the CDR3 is TGTGCCAGCAGCTCCTACGCCGACTCTGGGGCCAACGTCCTGACTTTC. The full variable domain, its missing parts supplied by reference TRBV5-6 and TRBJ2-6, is DAGVTQSPTHLIKTRGQQVTLRCSPKSGHDTVSWYQQALGQGPQFIFQYYEEEERQRGNFPDRFSGHQFPNYSSELNVNALLLGDSALYLCASSSYADSGANVLTFGAGSRLTVL.

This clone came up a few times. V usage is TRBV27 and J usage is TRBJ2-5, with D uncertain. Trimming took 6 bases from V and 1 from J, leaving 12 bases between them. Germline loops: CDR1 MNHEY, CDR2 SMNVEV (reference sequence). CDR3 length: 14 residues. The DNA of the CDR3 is TGTGCCAGCAGCACCTGGGCCAGCCAAGAGACCCAGTACTTC. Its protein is CASSTWASQETQYF.

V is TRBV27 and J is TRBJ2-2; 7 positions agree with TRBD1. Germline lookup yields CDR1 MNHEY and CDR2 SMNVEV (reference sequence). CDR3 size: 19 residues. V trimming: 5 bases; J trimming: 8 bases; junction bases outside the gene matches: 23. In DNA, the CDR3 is TGTGCCAGCAGTGCATTAAATCAAGGGCGACAGGGTCTTTTTGGGGAGCTGTTTTTT. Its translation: CASSALNQGRQGLFGELFF.

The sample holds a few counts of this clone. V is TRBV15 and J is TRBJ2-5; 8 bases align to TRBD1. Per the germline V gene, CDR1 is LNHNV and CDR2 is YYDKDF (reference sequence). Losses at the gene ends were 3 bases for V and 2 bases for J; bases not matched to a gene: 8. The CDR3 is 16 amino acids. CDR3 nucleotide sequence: TGTGCCACCAGCAGCGTTCCACGGACAGGGCAAGAGACCCAGTACTTC. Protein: CATSSVPRTGQETQYF.

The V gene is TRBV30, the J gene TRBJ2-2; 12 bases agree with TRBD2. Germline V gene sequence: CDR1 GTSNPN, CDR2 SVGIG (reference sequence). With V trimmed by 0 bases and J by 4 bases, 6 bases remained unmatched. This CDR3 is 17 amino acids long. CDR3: CAWSVHTSGRTTGELFF. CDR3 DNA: TGTGCCTGGAGTGTACATACTAGCGGGAGGACCACCGGGGAGCTGTTTTTT.

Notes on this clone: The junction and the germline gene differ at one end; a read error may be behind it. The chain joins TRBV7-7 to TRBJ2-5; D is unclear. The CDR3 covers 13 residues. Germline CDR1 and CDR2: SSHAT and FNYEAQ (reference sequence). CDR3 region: CASSFRSLETQYF. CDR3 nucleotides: TGTGCTAGCAGCTTTCGAAGCCTGGAGACCCAGTACTTC.

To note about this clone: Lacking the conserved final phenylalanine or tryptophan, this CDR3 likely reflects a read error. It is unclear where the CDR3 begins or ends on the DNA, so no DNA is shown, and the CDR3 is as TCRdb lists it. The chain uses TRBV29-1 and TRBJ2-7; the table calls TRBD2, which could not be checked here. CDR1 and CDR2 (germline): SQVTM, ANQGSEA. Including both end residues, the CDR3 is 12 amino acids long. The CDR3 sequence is CSVVGLGGRVWL.

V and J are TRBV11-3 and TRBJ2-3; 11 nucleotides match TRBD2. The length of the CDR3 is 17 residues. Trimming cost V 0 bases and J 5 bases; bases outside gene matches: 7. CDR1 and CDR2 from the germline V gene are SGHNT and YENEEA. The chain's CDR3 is CASSLDGSGRAGDTQYF. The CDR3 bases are TGTGCCAGCAGCTTAGATGGTAGCGGGAGGGCCGGAGATACGCAGTATTTT.

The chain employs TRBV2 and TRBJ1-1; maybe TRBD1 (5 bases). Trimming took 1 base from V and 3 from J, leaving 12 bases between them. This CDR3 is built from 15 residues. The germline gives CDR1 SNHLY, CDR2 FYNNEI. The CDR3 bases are TGTGCCAGCAGTGAAGGGGCAGGGCCTTACACTGAAGCTTTCTTT. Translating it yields CASSEGAGPYTEAFF.

The CDR3 DNA is TGCGCCAGCAGCTTGGACCCAGTTAATGAAAAACTGTTTTTT. Its translation is CASSLDPVNEKLFF. The chain combines TRBV5-1 with TRBJ1-4; no definite D call. Deletions cut 0 bases from V and 4 bases from J, with 7 bases between. There are 14 residues in the CDR3. The germline gives CDR1 SGHRS, CDR2 YFSETQ.

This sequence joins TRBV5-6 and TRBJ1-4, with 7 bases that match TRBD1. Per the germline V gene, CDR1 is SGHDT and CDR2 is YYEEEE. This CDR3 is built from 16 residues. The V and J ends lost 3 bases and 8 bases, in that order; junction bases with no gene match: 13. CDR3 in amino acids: CASSSITGVAREKLFF. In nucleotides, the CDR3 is TGTGCCAGCAGCTCTATCACAGGGGTGGCCCGAGAAAAACTGTTTTTT.

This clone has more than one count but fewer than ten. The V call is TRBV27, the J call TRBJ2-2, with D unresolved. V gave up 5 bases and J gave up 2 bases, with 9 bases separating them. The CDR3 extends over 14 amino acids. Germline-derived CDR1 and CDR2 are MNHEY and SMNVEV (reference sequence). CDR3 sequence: CASSPTINTGELFF. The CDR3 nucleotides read TGTGCCAGCAGTCCTACGATCAACACCGGGGAGCTGTTTTTT.

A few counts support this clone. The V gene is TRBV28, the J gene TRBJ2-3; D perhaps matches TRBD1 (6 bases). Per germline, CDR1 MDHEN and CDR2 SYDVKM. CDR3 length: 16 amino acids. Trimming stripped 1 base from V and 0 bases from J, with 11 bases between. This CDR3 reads CASSLYGTSSTDTQYF. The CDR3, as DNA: TGTGCCAGCAGTTTATATGGGACATCTAGCACAGATACGCAGTATTTT.

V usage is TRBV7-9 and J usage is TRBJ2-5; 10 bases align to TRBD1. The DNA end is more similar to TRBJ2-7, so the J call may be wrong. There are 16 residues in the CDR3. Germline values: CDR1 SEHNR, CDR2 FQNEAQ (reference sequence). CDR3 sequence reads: CASSLAQGQGTYEQYF. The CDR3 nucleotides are TGTGCCAGCAGCTTAGCCCAGGGACAGGGGACCTACGAGCAGTACTTC.

The CDR3 DNA follows: TGTGCCAGCAGTTACTCCGGATCGACAGACACTGAAGCTTTCTTT. Amino acid sequence: CASSYSGSTDTEAFF. V is TRBV6-5 and J is TRBJ1-1, with a weak D call TRBD1 (5 bases). The CDR3 spans 15 residues. Germline V lookup: CDR1 MNHEY, CDR2 SVGAGI. The ends were cut back, 0 bases at V and 3 bases at J, with 11 bases in the middle.

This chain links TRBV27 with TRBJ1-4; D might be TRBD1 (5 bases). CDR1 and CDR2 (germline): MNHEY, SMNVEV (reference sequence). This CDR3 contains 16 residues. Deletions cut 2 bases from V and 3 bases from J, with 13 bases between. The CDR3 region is CASSLSKDTANEKLFF. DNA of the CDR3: TGTGCCAGCAGTTTAAGTAAGGACACAGCTAATGAAAAACTGTTTTTT.

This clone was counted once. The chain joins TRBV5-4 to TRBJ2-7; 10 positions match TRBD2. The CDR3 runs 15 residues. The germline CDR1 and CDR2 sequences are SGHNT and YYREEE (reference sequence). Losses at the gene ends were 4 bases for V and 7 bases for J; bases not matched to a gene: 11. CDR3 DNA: TGTGCCAGCAGCGCAGCGGGAGGGACCTTGGGGGAGCAGTACGTC. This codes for CASSAAGGTLGEQYV.